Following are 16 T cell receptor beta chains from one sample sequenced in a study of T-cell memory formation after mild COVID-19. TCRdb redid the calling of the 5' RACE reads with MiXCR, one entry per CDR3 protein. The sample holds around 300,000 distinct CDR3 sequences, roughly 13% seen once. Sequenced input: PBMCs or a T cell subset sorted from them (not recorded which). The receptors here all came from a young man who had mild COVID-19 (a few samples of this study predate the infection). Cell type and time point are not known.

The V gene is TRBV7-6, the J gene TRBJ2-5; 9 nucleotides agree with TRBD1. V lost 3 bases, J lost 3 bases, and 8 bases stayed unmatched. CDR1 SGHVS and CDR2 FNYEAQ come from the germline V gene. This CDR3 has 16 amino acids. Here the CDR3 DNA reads TGTGCCAGCAGCTTTCACTACAGGGGGCGTAAAGAGACCCAGTACTTC. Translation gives CASSFHYRGRKETQYF.

In DNA, the CDR3 is TGTGCCAGCAGCTTTTTAGCCGGGACTAGCGGGGGGCCCCGCACAGATACGCAGTATTTT. It codes for CASSFLAGTSGGPRTDTQYF. V is TRBV7-8 and J is TRBJ2-3; 15 bases match TRBD2. The CDR3 contains 20 residues. Germline V gene data show CDR1 as SGHVS and CDR2 as FQNEAQ. V lost 3 bases to trimming and J lost 1 base; unmatched junction nucleotides: 11. The full variable domain, completed using reference TRBV7-8 and TRBJ2-3, is GAGVSQSPRYKVAKRGQDVALRCDPISGHVSLFWYQQALGQGPEFLTYFQNEAQLDKSGLPSDRFFAERPEGSVSTLKIQRTQQEDSAVYLCASSFLAGTSGGPRTDTQYFGPGTRLTVL.

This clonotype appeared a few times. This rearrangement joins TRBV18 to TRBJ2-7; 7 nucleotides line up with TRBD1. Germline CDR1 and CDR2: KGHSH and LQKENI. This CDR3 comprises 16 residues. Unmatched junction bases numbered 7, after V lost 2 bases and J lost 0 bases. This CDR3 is CASSPTGTVPSYEQYF. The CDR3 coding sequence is TGTGCCAGCTCACCAACCGGGACAGTCCCCTCCTACGAGCAGTACTTC.

For the CDR3, the DNA is TGTGCCAGCAGCTACCGGGACAGGACCTATGGCTACACCTTC. Its protein is CASSYRDRTYGYTF. The chain uses TRBV7-2 and TRBJ1-2; TRBD1 aligns across 8 bases. Germline CDR1 reads SGHTA; CDR2 reads FQGNSA. The CDR3 runs to 14 residues. With V trimmed by 4 bases and J by 4 bases, 5 bases remained unmatched.

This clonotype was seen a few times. DNA for the CDR3: TGTGCCACCAGTGATCAAGTCCGGGACGAAACAGATACGCAGTATTTT. It encodes CATSDQVRDETDTQYF. The chain links TRBV24-1 to TRBJ2-3; D may be TRBD1 or TRBD2 (5 bases each). Looked up from germline, CDR1 is KGHDR and CDR2 is SFDVKD. CDR3 length equals 16 residues. V was shortened by 3 bases and J by 3 bases, with 15 bases between the two germline ends.

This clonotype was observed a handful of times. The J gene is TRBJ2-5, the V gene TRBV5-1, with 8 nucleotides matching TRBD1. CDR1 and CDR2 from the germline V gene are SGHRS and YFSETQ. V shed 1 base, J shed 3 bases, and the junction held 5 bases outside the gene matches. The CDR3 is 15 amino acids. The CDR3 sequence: CASSLQGAREETQYF. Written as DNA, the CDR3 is TGCGCCAGCAGCTTGCAGGGGGCGCGGGAAGAGACCCAGTACTTC.

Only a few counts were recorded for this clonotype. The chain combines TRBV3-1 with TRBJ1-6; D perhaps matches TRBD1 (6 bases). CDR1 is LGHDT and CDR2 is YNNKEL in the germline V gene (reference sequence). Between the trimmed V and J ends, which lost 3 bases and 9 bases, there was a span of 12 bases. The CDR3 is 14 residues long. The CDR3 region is CASSQGAQGSPLHF. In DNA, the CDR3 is TGTGCCAGCAGCCAGGGGGCCCAGGGTTCACCCCTCCACTTT.

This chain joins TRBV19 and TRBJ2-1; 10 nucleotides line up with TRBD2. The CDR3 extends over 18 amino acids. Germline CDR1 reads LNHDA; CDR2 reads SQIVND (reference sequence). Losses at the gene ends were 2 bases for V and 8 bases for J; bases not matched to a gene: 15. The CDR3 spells CASSINGGIAGGLDEQFF. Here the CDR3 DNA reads TGTGCCAGTAGTATAAACGGCGGGATAGCGGGGGGCCTGGATGAGCAGTTCTTC. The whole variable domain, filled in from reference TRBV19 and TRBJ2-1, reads DGGITQSPKYLFRKEGQNVTLSCEQNLNHDAMYWYRQDPGQGLRLIYYSQIVNDFQKGDIAEGYSVSREKKESFPLTVTSAQKNPTAFYLCASSINGGIAGGLDEQFFGPGTRLTVL.

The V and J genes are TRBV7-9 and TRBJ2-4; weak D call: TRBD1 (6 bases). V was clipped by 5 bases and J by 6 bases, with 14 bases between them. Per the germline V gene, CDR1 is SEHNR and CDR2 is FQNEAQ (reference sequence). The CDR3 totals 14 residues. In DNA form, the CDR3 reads TGTGCCAGCAGCCCAGAACCGGACAGAAACATTCAGTACTTC. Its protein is CASSPEPDRNIQYF.

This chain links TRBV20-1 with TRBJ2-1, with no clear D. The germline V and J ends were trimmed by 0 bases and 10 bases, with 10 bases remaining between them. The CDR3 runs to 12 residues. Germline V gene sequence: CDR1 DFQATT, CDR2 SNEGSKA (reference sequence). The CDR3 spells CSARESPSEQFF. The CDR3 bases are TGCAGTGCTAGAGAAAGCCCTTCCGAGCAGTTCTTC.

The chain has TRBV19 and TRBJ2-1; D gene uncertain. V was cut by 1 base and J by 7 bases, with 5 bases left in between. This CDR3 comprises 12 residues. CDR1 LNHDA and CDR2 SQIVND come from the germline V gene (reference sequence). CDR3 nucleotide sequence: TGTGCCAGTAGTATAGTGGGAAATGAGCAGTTCTTC. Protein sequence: CASSIVGNEQFF.

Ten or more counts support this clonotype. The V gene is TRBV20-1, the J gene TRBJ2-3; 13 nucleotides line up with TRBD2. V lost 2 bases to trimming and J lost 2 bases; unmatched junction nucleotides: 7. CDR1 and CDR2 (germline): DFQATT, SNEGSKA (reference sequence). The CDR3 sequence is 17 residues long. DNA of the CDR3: TGCAGTGCTAGAATCCGGACTAGCGGGGGAATCACAGATACGCAGTATTTT. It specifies CSARIRTSGGITDTQYF.

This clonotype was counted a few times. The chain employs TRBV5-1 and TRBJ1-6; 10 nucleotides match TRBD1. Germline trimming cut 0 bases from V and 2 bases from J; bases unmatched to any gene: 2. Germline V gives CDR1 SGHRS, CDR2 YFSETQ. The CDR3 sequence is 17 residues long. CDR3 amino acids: CASSLGDRGPYNSPLHF. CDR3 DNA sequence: TGCGCCAGCAGCTTGGGGGACAGGGGCCCCTATAATTCACCCCTCCACTTT.

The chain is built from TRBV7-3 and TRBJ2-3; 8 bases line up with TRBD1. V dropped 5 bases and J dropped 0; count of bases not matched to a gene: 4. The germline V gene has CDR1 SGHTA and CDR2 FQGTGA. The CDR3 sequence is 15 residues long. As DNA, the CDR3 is TGTGCCAGCAGCATGACAGGGGTTAGCACAGATACGCAGTATTTT. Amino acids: CASSMTGVSTDTQYF.

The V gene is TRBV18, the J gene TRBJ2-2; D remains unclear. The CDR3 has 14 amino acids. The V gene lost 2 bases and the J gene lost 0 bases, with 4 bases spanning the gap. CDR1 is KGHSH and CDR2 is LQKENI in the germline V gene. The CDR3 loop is CASSPSTNTGELFF. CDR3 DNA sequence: TGTGCCAGCTCACCATCCACGAACACCGGGGAGCTGTTTTTT.

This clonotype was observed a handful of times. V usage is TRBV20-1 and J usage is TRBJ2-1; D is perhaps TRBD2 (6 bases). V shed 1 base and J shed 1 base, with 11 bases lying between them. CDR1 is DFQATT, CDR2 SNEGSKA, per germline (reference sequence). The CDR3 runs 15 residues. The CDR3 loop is CSARGGTVSYNEQFF. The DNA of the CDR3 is TGCAGTGCTAGAGGGGGGACTGTTTCCTACAATGAGCAGTTCTTC.